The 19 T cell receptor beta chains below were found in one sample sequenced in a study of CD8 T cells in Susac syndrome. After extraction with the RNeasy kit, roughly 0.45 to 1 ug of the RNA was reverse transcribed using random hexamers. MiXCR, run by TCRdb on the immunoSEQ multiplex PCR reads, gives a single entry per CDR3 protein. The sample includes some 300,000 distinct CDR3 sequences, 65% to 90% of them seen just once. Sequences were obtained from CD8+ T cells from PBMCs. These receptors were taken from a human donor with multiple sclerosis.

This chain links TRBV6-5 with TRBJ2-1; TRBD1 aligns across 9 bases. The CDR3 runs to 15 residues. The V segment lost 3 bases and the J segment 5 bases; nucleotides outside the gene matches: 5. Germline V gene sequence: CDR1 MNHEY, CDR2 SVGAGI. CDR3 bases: TGTGCCAGCAGTTATGGACAGGGGACCCACAATGAGCAGTTCTTC. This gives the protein CASSYGQGTHNEQFF.

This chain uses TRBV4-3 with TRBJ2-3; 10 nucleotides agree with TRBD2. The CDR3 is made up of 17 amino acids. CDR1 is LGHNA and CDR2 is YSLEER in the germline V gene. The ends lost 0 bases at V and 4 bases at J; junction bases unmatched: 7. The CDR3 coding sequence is TGCGCCAGCAGCCAAGATGGGAGCGGGAGGGCCGCAGATACGCAGTATTTT. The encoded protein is CASSQDGSGRAADTQYF.

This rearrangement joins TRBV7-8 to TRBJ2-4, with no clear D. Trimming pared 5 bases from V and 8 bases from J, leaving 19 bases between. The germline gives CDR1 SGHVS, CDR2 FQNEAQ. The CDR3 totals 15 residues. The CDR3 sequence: CASSPREAPRDIQYF. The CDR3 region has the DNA TGTGCCAGCAGCCCCCGCGAGGCCCCCCGGGACATTCAGTACTTC.

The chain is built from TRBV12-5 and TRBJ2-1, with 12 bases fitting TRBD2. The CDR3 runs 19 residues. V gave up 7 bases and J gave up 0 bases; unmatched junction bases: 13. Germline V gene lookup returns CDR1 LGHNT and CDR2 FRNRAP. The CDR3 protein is CASAPGRTSGMSSYNEQFF. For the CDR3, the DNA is TGTGCTAGTGCCCCGGGGCGGACTAGCGGGATGAGCTCCTACAATGAGCAGTTCTTC.

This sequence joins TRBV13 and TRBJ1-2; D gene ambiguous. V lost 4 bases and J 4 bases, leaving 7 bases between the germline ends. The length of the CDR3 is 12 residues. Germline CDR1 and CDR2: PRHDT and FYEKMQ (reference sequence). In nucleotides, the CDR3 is TGTGCCAGCAGCTCCAAGGTCTATGGCTACACCTTC. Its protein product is CASSSKVYGYTF.

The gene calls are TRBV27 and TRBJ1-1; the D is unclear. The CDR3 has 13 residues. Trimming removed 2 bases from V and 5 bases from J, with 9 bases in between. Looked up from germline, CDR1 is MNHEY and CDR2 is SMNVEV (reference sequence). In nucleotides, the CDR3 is TGTGCCAGCAGTTTACCAGGAAGGACTGAAGCTTTCTTT. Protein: CASSLPGRTEAFF.

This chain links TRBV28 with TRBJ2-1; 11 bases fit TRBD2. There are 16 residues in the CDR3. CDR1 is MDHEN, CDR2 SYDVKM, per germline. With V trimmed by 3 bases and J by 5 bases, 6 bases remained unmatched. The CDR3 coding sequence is TGTGCCAGCAGTTTTTTGGGACTAGCGGAAAACAATGAGCAGTTCTTC. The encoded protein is CASSFLGLAENNEQFF.

The CDR3 is CASSPKGQLVYGYTF. CDR3 sequence (DNA): TGTGCCAGCAGCCCCAAGGGACAGCTTGTTTATGGCTACACCTTC. The gene calls are TRBV11-1 and TRBJ1-2; the match to TRBD1 covers 7 bases. The length of the CDR3 is 15 residues. Trimming cost V 5 bases and J 5 bases; bases outside gene matches: 11. CDR1 is SGHAT and CDR2 is FQDESV in the germline V gene (reference sequence).

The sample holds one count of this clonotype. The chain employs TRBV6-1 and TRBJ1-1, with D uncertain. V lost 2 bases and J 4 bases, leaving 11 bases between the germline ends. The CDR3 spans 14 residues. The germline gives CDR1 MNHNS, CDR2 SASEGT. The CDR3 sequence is CASSEPSKGTEAFF. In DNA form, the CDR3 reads TGTGCCAGCAGTGAACCCTCAAAGGGCACTGAAGCTTTCTTT.

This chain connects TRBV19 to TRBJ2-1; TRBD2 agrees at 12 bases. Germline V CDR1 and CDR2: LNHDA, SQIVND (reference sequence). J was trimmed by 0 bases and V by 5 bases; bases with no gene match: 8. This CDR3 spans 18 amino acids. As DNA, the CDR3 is TGTGCCAGTAGTGCGGGACTAGCGGGCTTAAGCTCCTACAATGAGCAGTTCTTC. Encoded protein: CASSAGLAGLSSYNEQFF. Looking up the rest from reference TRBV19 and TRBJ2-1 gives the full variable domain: DGGITQSPKYLFRKEGQNVTLSCEQNLNHDAMYWYRQDPGQGLRLIYYSQIVNDFQKGDIAEGYSVSREKKESFPLTVTSAQKNPTAFYLCASSAGLAGLSSYNEQFFGPGTRLTVL.

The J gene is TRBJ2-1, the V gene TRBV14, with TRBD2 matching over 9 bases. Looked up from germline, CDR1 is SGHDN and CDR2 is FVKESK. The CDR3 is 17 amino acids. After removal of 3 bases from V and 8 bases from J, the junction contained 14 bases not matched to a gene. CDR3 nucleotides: TGTGCCAGCAGCCAGGATTCCGGGACTAGCATGCGGGATGAGCAGTTCTTC. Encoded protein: CASSQDSGTSMRDEQFF.

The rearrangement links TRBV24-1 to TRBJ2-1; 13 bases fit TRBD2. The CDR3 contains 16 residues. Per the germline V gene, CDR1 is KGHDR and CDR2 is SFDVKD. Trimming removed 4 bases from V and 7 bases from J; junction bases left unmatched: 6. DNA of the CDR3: TGTGCCACCAGTGACTCCGGGACTAGCGGGGTGAATGAGCAGTTCTTC. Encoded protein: CATSDSGTSGVNEQFF.

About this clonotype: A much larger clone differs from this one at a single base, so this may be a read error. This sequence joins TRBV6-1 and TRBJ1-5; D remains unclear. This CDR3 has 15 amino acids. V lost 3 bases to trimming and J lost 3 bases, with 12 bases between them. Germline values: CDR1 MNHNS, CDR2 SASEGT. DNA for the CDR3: TGTGCCAGCAGTGAGGTTCTTCTGGACAATCAGCCCCAGCATTTT. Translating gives CASSEVLLDNQPQHF.

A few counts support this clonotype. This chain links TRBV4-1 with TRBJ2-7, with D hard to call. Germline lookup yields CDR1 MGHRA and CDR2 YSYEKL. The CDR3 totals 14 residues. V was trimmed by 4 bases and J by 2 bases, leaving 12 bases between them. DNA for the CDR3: TGCGCCAGCAGCCCCCTTGGCGTAACCTACGAGCAGTACTTC. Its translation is CASSPLGVTYEQYF.

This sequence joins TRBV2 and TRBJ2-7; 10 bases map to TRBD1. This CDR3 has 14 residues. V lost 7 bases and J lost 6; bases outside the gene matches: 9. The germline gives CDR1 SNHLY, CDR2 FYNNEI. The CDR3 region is CASNRRDRGGEQYF. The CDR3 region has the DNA TGTGCCAGCAATAGAAGGGACAGGGGCGGCGAGCAGTACTTC.

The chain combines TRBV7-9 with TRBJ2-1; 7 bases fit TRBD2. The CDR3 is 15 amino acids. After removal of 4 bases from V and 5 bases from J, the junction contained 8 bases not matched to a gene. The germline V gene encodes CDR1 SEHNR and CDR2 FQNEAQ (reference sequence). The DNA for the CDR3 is TGTGCCAGCAGCTCCCCTACTAGCGCCCACAATGAGCAGTTCTTC. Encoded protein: CASSSPTSAHNEQFF.

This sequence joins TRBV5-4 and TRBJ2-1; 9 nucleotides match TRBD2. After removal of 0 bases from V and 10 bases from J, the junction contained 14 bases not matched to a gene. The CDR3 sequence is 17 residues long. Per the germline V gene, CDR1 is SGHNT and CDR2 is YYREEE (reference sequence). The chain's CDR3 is CASSLVGGRGILGEQFF. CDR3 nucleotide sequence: TGTGCCAGCAGCTTGGTTGGCGGGAGGGGAATACTTGGAGAGCAGTTCTTC.

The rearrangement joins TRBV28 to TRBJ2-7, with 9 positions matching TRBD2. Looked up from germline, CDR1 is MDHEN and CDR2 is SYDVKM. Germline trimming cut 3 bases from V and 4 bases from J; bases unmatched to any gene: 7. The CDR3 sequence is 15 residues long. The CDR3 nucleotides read TGTGCCAGCAGTTTGACTAGCGGAAGACCGTACGAGCAGTACTTC. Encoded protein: CASSLTSGRPYEQYF. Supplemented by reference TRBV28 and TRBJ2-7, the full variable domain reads DVKVTQSSRYLVKRTGEKVFLECVQDMDHENMFWYRQDPGLGLRLIYFSYDVKMKEKGDIPEGYSVSREKKERFSLILESASTNQTSMYLCASSLTSGRPYEQYFGPGTRLTVT.

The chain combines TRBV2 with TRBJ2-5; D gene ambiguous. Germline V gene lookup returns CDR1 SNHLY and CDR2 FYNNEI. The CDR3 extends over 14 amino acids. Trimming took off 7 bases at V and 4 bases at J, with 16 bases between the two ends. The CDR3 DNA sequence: TGTGCCAGCATCCCGCGAGTTTTCGGAGAGACCCAGTACTTC. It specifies CASIPRVFGETQYF.